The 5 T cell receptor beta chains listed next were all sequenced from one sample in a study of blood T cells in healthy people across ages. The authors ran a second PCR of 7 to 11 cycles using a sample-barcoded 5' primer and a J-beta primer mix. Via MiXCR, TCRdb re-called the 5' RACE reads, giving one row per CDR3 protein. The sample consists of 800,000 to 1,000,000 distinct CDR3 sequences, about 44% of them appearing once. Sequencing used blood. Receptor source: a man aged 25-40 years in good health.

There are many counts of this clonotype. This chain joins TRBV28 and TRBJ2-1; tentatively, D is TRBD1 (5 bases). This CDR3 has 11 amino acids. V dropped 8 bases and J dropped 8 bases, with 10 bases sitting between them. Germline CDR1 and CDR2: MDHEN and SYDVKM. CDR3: CASVWGDEQFF. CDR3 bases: TGTGCCAGCGTATGGGGCGATGAGCAGTTCTTC. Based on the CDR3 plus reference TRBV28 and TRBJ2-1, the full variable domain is DVKVTQSSRYLVKRTGEKVFLECVQDMDHENMFWYRQDPGLGLRLIYFSYDVKMKEKGDIPEGYSVSREKKERFSLILESASTNQTSMYLCASVWGDEQFFGPGTRLTVL.

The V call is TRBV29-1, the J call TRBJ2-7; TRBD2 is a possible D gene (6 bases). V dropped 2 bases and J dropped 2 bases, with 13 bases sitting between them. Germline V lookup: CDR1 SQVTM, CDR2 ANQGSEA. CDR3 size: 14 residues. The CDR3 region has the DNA TGCAGCGTTGAACGTCGGGGGTCCCCCTACGAGCAGTACTTC. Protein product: CSVERRGSPYEQYF.

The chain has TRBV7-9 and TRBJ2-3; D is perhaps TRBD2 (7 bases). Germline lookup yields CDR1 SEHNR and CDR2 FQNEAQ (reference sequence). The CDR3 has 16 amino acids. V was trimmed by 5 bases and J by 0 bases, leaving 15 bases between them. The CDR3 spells CASSLLGGASTDTQYF. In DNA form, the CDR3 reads TGTGCCAGCAGCCTTTTAGGGGGGGCTAGCACAGATACGCAGTATTTT. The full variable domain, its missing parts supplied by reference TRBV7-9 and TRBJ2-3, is DTGVSQNPRHKITKRGQNVTFRCDPISEHNRLYWYRQTLGQGPEFLTYFQNEAQLEKSRLLSDRFSAERPKGSFSTLEIQRTEQGDSAMYLCASSLLGGASTDTQYFGPGTRLTVL.

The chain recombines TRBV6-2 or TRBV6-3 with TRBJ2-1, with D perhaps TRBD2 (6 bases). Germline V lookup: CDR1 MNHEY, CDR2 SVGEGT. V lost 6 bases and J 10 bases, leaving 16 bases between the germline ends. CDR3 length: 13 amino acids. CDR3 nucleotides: TGTGCCAGCAGATCAGCTAGCGTCGGCGAGCAGTTCTTC. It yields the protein CASRSASVGEQFF.

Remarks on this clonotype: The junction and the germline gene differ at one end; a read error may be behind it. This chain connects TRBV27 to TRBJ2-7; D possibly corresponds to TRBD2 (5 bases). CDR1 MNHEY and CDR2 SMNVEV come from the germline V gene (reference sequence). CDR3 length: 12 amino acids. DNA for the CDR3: TGTACCAGCAGCCGTACTAGCTACGAGCAGTACTTC. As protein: CTSSRTSYEQYF.